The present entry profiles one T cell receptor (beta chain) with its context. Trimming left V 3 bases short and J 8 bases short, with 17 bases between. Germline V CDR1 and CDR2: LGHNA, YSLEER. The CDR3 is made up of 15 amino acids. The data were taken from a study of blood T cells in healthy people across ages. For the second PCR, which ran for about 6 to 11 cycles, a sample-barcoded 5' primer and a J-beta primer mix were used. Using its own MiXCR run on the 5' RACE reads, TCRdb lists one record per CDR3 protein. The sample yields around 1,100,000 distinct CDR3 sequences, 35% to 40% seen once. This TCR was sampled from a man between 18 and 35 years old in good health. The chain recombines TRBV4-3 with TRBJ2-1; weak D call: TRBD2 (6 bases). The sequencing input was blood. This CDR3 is CASSQLRDFGDEQFF. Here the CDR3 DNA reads TGCGCCAGCAGCCAGCTGCGGGACTTCGGCGATGAGCAGTTCTTC.